This T cell receptor (beta chain) was recorded in a study of chemoradiotherapy in HPV16-positive cancers. Study at large: Candidate HPV-specific clones and shared TCR motifs came from two HPV16-positive patients.

Here immunoSEQ multiplex PCR was the method, and the copy in TCRdb shows in-frame clones only, minus some. The table has about 20,000 clones, 73% seen once; the top ten hold 2.6%. Repeated repertoire sampling spanned the course of chemoradiotherapy. This clone showed up just once. The V end lost 0 bases, the J end lost 6 bases, and 15 bases lay between the germline ends. This CDR3 comprises 16 residues. Germline loops: CDR1 SGHRS, CDR2 YFSETQ. This clonotype originated in a human donor with HPV-associated anogenital cancer. The rearrangement uses TRBV5-1 and TRBJ2-2; D is unresolved. This material was obtained from a patient who underwent chemoradiotherapy. This CDR3 is CASSLGLAREPGELFF. The DNA of the CDR3 is TGCGCCAGCAGCTTGGGGCTGGCACGCGAGCCCGGGGAGCTGTTTTTT.